This T cell receptor (beta chain) was identified in a study of T cells after yellow fever vaccination. TCRdb itself ran the 5' RACE reads through MiXCR, one entry per CDR3 protein. The table shows hundreds of thousands of distinct CDR3 sequences, with roughly 8.7% occurring only once. This clonotype was picked up many times. The sequence came from a man between 18 and 35 years old who received the YFV17D yellow fever vaccine. The source material was PBMCs, sampled on the day of the first yellow fever vaccination.

CDR3 amino acids: CSASGRGGDETQYF. CDR3 nucleotides: TGCAGTGCTAGCGGGAGGGGGGGGGACGAGACCCAGTACTTC. The J gene is TRBJ2-5, the V gene TRBV20-1, with TRBD2 matching over 8 bases. The CDR3 runs 14 residues. CDR1 and CDR2 from the germline V gene are DFQATT and SNEGSKA (reference sequence). V shed 3 bases, J shed 5 bases, and the junction held 8 bases outside the gene matches.